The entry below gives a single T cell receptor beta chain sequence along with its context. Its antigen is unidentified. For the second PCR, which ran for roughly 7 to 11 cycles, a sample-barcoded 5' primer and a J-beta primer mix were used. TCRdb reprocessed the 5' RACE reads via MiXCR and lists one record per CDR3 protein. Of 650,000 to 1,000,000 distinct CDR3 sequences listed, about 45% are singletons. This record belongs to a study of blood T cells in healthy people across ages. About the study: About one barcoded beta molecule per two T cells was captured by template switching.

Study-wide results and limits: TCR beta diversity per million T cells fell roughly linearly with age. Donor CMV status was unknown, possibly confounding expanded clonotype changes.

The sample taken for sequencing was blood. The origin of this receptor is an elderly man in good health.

The CDR3 nucleotides are TGTGCCAGCAACAGTTCTATAAGGGAGATGACGTCCTACGAGCAGTACTTC. This encodes CASNSSIREMTSYEQYF. This chain uses TRBV3-1 with TRBJ2-7; D may be TRBD2 (5 bases). Trimming pared 7 bases from V and 1 base from J, leaving 23 bases between. The CDR3 consists of 17 residues. Germline V CDR1 and CDR2: LGHDT, YNNKEL (reference sequence).